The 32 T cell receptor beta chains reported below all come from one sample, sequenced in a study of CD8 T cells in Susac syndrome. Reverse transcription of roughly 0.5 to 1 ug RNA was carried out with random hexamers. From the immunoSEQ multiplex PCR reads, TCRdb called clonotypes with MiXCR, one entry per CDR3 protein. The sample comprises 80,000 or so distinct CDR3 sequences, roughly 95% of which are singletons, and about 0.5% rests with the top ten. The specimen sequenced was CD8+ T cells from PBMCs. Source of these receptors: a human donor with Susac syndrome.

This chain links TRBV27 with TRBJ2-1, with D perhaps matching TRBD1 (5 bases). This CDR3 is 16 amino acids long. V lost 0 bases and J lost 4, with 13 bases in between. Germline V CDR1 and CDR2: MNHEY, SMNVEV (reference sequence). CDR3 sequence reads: CASSLSQGWSYNEQFF. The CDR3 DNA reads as TGTGCCAGCAGTTTATCTCAGGGCTGGTCGTACAATGAGCAGTTCTTC.

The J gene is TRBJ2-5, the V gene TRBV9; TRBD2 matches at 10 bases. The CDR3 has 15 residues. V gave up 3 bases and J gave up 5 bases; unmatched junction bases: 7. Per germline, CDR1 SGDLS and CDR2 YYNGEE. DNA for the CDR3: TGTGCCAGCAGCGGGTCTAGCGGGGGAGGGGAGACCCAGTACTTC. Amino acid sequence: CASSGSSGGGETQYF. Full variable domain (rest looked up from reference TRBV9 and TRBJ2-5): DSGVTQTPKHLITATGQRVTLRCSPRSGDLSVYWYQQSLDQGLQFLIQYYNGEERAKGNILERFSAQQFPDLHSELNLSSLELGDSALYFCASSGSSGGGETQYFGPGTRLLVL.

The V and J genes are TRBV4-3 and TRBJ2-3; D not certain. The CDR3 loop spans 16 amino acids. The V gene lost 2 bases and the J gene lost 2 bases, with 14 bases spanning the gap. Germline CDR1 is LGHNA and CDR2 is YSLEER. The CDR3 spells CASSQKTPDPTDTQYF. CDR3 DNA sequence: TGCGCCAGCAGCCAAAAGACTCCCGACCCCACAGATACGCAGTATTTT.

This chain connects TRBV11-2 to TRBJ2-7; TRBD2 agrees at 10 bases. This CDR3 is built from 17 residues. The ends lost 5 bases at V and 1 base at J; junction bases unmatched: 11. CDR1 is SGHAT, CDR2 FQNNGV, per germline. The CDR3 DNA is TGTGCCAGCAGCAGCTCTAGCGGGGGAACTCTATCCTACGAGCAGTACTTC. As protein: CASSSSSGGTLSYEQYF.

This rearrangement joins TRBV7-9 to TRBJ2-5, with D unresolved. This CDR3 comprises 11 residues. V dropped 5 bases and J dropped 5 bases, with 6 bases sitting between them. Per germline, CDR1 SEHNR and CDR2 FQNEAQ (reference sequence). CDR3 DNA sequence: TGTGCCAGCAGCGCTCGGGAGACCCAGTACTTC. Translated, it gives CASSARETQYF.

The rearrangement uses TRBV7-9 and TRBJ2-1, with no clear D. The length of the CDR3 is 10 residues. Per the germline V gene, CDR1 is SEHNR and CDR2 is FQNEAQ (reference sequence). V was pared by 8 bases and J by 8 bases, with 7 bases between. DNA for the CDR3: TGTGCCAGCGCTGGAGATGAGCAGTTCTTC. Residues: CASAGDEQFF. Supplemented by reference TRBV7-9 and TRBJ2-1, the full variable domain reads DTGVSQNPRHKITKRGQNVTFRCDPISEHNRLYWYRQTLGQGPEFLTYFQNEAQLEKSRLLSDRFSAERPKGSFSTLEIQRTEQGDSAMYLCASAGDEQFFGPGTRLTVL.

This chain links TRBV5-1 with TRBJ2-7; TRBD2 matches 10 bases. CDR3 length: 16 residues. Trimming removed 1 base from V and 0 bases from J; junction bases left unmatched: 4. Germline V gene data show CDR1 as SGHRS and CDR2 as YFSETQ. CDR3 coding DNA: TGCGCCAGCAGCTTGTCCTCTAGCGGGGGCTCCTACGAGCAGTACTTC. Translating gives CASSLSSSGGSYEQYF. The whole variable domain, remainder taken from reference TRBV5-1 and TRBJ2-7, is KAGVTQTPRYLIKTRGQQVTLSCSPISGHRSVSWYQQTPGQGLQFLFEYFSETQRNKGNFPGRFSGRQFSNSRSEMNVSTLELGDSALYLCASSLSSSGGSYEQYFGPGTRLTVT.

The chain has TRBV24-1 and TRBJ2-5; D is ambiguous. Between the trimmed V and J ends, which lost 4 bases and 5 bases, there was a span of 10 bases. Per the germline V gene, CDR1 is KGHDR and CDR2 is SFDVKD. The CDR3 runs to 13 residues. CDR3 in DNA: TGTGCCACCAGTGACGATACCGCGGAGACCCAGTACTTC. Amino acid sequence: CATSDDTAETQYF.

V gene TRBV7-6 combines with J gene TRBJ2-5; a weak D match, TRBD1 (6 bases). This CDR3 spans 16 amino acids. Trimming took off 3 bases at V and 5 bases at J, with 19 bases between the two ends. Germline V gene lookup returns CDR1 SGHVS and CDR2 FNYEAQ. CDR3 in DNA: TGTGCCAGCAGCTTTGGGCAGGGGTATATTGGGGAGACCCAGTACTTC. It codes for CASSFGQGYIGETQYF.

The CDR3 sequence is CAWSVRRKDRATWSNQPQHF. The CDR3 DNA reads TGTGCCTGGAGTGTACGAAGAAAGGACAGGGCGACTTGGAGCAATCAGCCCCAGCATTTT. This sequence joins TRBV30 and TRBJ1-5; 8 nucleotides line up with TRBD1. The germline V gene has CDR1 GTSNPN and CDR2 SVGIG (reference sequence). CDR3 size: 20 residues. V dropped 0 bases and J dropped 1; count of bases not matched to a gene: 17.

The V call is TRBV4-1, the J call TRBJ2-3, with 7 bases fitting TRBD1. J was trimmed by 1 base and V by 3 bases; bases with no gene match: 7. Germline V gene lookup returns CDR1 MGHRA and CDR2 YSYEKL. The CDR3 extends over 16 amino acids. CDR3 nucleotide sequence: TGCGCCAGCAGCCATGATGGACAGGACCGCACAGATACGCAGTATTTT. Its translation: CASSHDGQDRTDTQYF.

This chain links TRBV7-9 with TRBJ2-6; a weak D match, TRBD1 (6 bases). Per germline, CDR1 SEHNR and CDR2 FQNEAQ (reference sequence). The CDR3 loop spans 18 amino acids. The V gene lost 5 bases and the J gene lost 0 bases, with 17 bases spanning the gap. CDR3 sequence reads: CASSALQGVRSGANVLTF. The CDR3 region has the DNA TGTGCCAGCAGCGCCTTACAGGGAGTGCGCTCTGGGGCCAACGTCCTGACTTTC.

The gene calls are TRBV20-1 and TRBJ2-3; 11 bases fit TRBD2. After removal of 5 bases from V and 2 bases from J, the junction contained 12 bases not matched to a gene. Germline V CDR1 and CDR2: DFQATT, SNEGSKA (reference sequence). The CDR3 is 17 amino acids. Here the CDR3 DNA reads TGCAGTGCTTTTGTGTCTAGCGGGGGGACCACCACAGATACGCAGTATTTT. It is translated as CSAFVSSGGTTTDTQYF.

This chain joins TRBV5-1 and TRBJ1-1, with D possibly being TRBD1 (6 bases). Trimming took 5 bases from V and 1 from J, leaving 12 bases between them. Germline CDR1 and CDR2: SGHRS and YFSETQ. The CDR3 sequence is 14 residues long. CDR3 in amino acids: CASRGGGANTEAFF. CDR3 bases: TGCGCCAGCAGAGGGGGGGGCGCGAACACTGAAGCTTTCTTT.

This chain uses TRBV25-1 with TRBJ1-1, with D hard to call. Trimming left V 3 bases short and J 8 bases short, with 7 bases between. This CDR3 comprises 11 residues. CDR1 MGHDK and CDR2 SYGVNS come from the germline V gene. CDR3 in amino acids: CASSEAWEAFF. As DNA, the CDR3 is TGTGCCAGCAGTGAGGCGTGGGAAGCTTTCTTT.

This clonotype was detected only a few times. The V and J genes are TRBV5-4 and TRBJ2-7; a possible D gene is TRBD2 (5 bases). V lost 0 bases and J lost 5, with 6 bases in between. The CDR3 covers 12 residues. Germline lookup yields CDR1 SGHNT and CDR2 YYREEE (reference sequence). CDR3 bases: TGTGCCAGCAGCTTGGTGAGGGACGAGCAGTACTTC. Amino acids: CASSLVRDEQYF.

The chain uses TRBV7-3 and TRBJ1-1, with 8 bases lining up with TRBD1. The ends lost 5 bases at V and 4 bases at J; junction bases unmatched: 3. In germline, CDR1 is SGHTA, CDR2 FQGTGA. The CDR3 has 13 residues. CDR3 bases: TGTGCCAGCAGCGCAACAGGGGGCACTGAAGCTTTCTTT. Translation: CASSATGGTEAFF.

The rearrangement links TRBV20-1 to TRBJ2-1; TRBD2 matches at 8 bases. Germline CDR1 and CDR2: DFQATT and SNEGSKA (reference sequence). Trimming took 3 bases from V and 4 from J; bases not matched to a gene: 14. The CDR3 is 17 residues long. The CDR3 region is CSASPVWSSGGYNEQFF. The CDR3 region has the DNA TGCAGTGCTAGCCCCGTTTGGTCCAGCGGGGGATACAATGAGCAGTTCTTC.

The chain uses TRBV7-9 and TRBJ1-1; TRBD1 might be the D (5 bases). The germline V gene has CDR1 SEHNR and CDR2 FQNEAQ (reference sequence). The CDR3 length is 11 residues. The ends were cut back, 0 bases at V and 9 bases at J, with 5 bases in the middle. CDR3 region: CASSLAGQAFF. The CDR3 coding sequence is TGTGCCAGCAGCTTAGCGGGACAAGCTTTCTTT.

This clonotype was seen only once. The CDR3 loop is CASSLRDRKNIQYF. The CDR3 nucleotides read TGTGCCAGCAGTTTACGGGACAGGAAAAACATTCAGTACTTC. The V gene is TRBV27, the J gene TRBJ2-4; TRBD1 matches 8 bases. The trim removed 2 bases at V and 4 bases at J, leaving 1 base unmatched. The CDR3 is made up of 14 amino acids. Germline V gene data show CDR1 as MNHEY and CDR2 as SMNVEV (reference sequence).

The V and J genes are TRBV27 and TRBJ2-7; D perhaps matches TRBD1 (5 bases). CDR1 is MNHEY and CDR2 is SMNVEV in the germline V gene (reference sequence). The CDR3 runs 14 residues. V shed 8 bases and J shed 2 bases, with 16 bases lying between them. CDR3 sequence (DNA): TGTGCCAGCGGATCGACAGAGACTCCCTACGAGCAGTACTTC. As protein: CASGSTETPYEQYF.

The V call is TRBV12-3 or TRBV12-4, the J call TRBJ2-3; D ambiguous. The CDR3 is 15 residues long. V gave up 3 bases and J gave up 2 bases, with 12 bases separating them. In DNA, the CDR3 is TGTGCCAGCAGTTTGGGTAGCACTAACACAGATACGCAGTATTTT. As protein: CASSLGSTNTDTQYF.

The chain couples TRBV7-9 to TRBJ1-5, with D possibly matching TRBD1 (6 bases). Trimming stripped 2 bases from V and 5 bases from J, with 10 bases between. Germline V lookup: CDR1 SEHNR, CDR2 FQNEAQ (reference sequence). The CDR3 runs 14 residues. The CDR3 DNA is TGTGCCAGCAGCTTACCAGGGGTGGATCAGCCCCAGCATTTT. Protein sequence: CASSLPGVDQPQHF. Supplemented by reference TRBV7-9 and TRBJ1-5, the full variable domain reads DTGVSQNPRHKITKRGQNVTFRCDPISEHNRLYWYRQTLGQGPEFLTYFQNEAQLEKSRLLSDRFSAERPKGSFSTLEIQRTEQGDSAMYLCASSLPGVDQPQHFGDGTRLSIL.

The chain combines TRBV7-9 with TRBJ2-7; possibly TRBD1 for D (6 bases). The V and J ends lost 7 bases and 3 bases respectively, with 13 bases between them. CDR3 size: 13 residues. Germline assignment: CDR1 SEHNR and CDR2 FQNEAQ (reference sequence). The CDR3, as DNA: TGTGCCAGCATGGGGACACTCGACTACGAGCAGTACTTC. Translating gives CASMGTLDYEQYF.

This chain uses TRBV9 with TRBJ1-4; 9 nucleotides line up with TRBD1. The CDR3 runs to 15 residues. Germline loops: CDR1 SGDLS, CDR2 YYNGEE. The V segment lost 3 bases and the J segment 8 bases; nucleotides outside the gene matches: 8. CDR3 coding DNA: TGTGCCAGCAGCGAATTCGGGACAGGGACGGAAAAACTGTTTTTT. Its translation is CASSEFGTGTEKLFF.

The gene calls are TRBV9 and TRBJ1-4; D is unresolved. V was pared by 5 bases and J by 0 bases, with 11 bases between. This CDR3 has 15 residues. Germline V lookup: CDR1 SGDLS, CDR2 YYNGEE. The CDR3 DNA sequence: TGTGCCAGCAGTCCCTACAGTTCAACTAATGAAAAACTGTTTTTT. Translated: CASSPYSSTNEKLFF.

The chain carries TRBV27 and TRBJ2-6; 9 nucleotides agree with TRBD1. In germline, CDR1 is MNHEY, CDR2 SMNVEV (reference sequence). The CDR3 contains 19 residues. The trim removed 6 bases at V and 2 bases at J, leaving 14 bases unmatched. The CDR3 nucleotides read TGTGCCAGCAGCCTCAGACAGGGGGTTATAGACCCTGGGGCCAACGTCCTGACTTTC. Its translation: CASSLRQGVIDPGANVLTF.

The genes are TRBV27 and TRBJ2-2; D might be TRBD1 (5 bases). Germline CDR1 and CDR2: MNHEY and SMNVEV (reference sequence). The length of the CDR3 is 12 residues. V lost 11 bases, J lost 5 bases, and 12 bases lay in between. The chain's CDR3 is CASRQGTGELFF. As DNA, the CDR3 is TGTGCCTCTAGGCAGGGTACCGGGGAGCTGTTTTTT.

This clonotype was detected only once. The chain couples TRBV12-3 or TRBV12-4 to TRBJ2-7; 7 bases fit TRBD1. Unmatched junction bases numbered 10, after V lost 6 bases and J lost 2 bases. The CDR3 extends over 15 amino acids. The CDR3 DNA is TGTGCCAGCAGCCCCACAGGGGTTAGAACCTACGAGCAGTACTTC. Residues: CASSPTGVRTYEQYF.

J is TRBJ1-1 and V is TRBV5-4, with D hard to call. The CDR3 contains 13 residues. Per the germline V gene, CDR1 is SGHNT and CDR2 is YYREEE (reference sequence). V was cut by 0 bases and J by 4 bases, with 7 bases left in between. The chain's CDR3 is CASSLGIATEAFF. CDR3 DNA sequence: TGTGCCAGCAGCTTGGGGATTGCCACTGAAGCTTTCTTT.

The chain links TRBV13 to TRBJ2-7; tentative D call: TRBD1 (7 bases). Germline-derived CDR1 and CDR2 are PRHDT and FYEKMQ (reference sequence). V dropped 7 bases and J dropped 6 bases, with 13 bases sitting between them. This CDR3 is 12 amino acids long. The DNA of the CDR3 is TGTGCCAGCACCATCCAGGGGGGCGAGCAGTACTTC. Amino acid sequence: CASTIQGGEQYF.

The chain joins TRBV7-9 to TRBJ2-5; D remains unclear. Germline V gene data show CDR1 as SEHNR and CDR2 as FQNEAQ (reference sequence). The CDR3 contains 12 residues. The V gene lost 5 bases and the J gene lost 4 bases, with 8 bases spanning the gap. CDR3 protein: CASSVMGETQYF. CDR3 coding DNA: TGTGCCAGCAGCGTAATGGGAGAGACCCAGTACTTC. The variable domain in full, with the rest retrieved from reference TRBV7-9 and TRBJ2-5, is DTGVSQNPRHKITKRGQNVTFRCDPISEHNRLYWYRQTLGQGPEFLTYFQNEAQLEKSRLLSDRFSAERPKGSFSTLEIQRTEQGDSAMYLCASSVMGETQYFGPGTRLLVL.